The source of this T cell receptor beta chain is a study of blood T cell repertoires in COVID-19. Study-level information: Collection of acute and convalescent COVID-19 samples took place in the United States, Italy and Spain. T cells, B-cell-depleted T cells, or PBMCs supplied cDNA or gDNA.

The CDR3 is made up of 15 amino acids. CDR1 and CDR2 from the germline V gene are MNHNS and SASEGT. The V end lost 1 base, the J end lost 8 bases, and 15 bases lay between the germline ends. Original processing notes: By means of reference gene primer amplification, nucleated cell counts were estimated. This table comes from immunoSEQ multiplex PCR, and its TCRdb copy is limited to in-frame clones, with some not included. Clonal size and the V and J genes are those of that table, whereas D and trimming came from the DNA. The sample lists about 200,000 clones; about 83% were seen once. The chain links TRBV6-1 to TRBJ2-1; D unclear. Sequencing was done on a sample of peripheral blood. This TCR was recovered from a woman in her seventies with active or convalescent COVID-19. CDR3 region: CASSEDLTHRDEQFF. The CDR3 DNA reads TGTGCCAGCAGTGAAGATCTGACTCACCGGGATGAGCAGTTCTTC.